This section outlines one T cell receptor beta chain sequence together with its context. Its antigen is as yet unknown. TCRdb recomputed calls from the 5' RACE reads with MiXCR, one row per CDR3 protein. The profile covers around 310,000 distinct CDR3 sequences, with 20% to 25% appearing a single time and 21% taken by the ten largest. The data were taken from a study of T-cell memory formation after mild COVID-19. Whole-study results and caveats: Specificity for SARS-CoV-2 was not confirmed among the second-wave clones peaking on day 37.

The CDR3 length is 16 residues. CDR1 is SGHKS and CDR2 is YYEKEE in the germline V gene (reference sequence). V lost 0 bases and J 0 bases, leaving 9 bases between the germline ends. Material: PBMCs or a T cell subset sorted from them (not recorded which). This chain connects TRBV5-5 to TRBJ2-2; D ambiguous. This receptor was identified in a man aged 18-30 years who had mild COVID-19 (a few samples of this study predate the infection). Cell type and time point are not known. CDR3 sequence: CASSLDPGANTGELFF. For the CDR3, the DNA is TGTGCCAGCAGCTTGGATCCAGGAGCGAACACCGGGGAGCTGTTTTTT. The variable domain in full, completed from reference TRBV5-5 and TRBJ2-2, reads DAGVTQSPTHLIKTRGQQVTLRCSPISGHKSVSWYQQVLGQGPQFIFQYYEKEERGRGNFPDRFSARQFPNYSSELNVNALLLGDSALYLCASSLDPGANTGELFFGEGSRLTVL.